The 26 T cell receptor beta chains given below trace back to one sample, sequenced in a study of neurological immune-mediated disorders. MiXCR, applied by TCRdb to the 5' RACE reads, yields one record per CDR3 protein. The sample records about 16,000 distinct CDR3 sequences, less than 25% being singletons. The sequenced sample consisted of PBMCs. These receptors were collected from a man over 45 in good health.

There are many counts of this clonotype. The chain uses TRBV18 and TRBJ2-1; no reliable D call. Per the germline V gene, CDR1 is KGHSH and CDR2 is LQKENI. This CDR3 has 12 residues. V was clipped by 0 bases and J by 9 bases, with 6 bases between them. CDR3 amino acids: CASSPPPGEQFF. CDR3 nucleotide sequence: TGTGCCAGCTCACCACCCCCCGGTGAGCAGTTCTTC.

By share, this clonotype counts as medium-sized. The V gene is TRBV14, the J gene TRBJ2-5; D remains ambiguous. From germline, CDR1 is SGHDN and CDR2 FVKESK. Trimming stripped 1 base from V and 5 bases from J, with 8 bases between. The CDR3 spans 13 residues. The CDR3 protein is CASSQGVGETQYF. For the CDR3, the DNA is TGTGCCAGCAGCCAAGGGGTCGGCGAGACCCAGTACTTC.

This clonotype was found many times. The chain uses TRBV20-1 and TRBJ2-5; D not resolved. CDR3 length: 13 residues. With 0 bases removed from V and 2 bases from J, the gap between germline ends came to 7 bases. Germline assignment: CDR1 DFQATT and CDR2 SNEGSKA (reference sequence). The CDR3 is CSAREGGQETQYF. CDR3 nucleotide sequence: TGCAGTGCTAGAGAAGGCGGACAAGAGACCCAGTACTTC.

This clonotype appeared many times. The chain employs TRBV27 and TRBJ1-6; D uncertain. Germline V gene sequence: CDR1 MNHEY, CDR2 SMNVEV (reference sequence). V was trimmed by 0 bases and J by 4 bases, leaving 10 bases between them. The CDR3 is made up of 16 amino acids. CDR3 amino acids: CASSLSPGPYNSPLHF. The CDR3 DNA follows: TGTGCCAGCAGTTTATCCCCCGGACCATATAATTCACCCCTCCACTTT.

This clonotype was seen many times. This chain uses TRBV20-1 with TRBJ2-5; TRBD2 matches 13 bases. Germline assignment: CDR1 DFQATT and CDR2 SNEGSKA (reference sequence). The ends lost 5 bases at V and 5 bases at J; junction bases unmatched: 11. The CDR3 runs to 16 residues. CDR3 loop: CSAPPWTSGRAETQYF. Written as DNA, the CDR3 is TGCAGTGCTCCTCCGTGGACTAGCGGGAGAGCGGAGACCCAGTACTTC.

This clonotype has at least ten counts. This chain links TRBV20-1 with TRBJ2-7; possibly TRBD2 for D (6 bases). The germline CDR1 and CDR2 sequences are DFQATT and SNEGSKA (reference sequence). The ends were cut back, 3 bases at V and 4 bases at J, with 16 bases in the middle. The CDR3 has 14 residues. The CDR3 reads CSASPDARGYEQYF. Written as DNA, the CDR3 is TGCAGTGCTAGCCCGGACGCCCGGGGGTACGAGCAGTACTTC.

The V call is TRBV24-1, the J call TRBJ2-7, with 8 bases matching TRBD1. The V gene end was trimmed by 4 bases and the J gene end by 4 bases; junction bases not matched to a gene: 5. The CDR3 loop spans 14 amino acids. Germline CDR1 KGHDR, CDR2 SFDVKD. This CDR3 is CATSEPDRGYEQYF. CDR3 DNA: TGTGCCACCAGTGAGCCCGACAGGGGTTACGAGCAGTACTTC.

The chain employs TRBV12-3 or TRBV12-4 and TRBJ2-7; 8 bases align to TRBD1. The ends lost 3 bases at V and 4 bases at J; junction bases unmatched: 5. The CDR3 extends over 14 amino acids. Here the CDR3 reads CASSLGTGKYEQYF. CDR3 DNA sequence: TGTGCCAGCAGTTTGGGGACAGGAAAATACGAGCAGTACTTC.

This clonotype was observed at least ten times. The V and J genes are TRBV13 and TRBJ2-4; tentative D call: TRBD1 (5 bases). The V and J ends lost 5 bases and 1 base respectively, with 21 bases between them. The V gene's germline CDR1 is PRHDT and CDR2 FYEKMQ (reference sequence). The CDR3 is 18 residues long. The CDR3 DNA reads TGTGCCAGCAGCGGACGGACCACAGGTCCCGGTGCCAAAAACATTCAGTACTTC. It is translated as CASSGRTTGPGAKNIQYF. Variable domain in full (rest from reference TRBV13 and TRBJ2-4): AAGVIQSPRHLIKEKRETATLKCYPIPRHDTVYWYQQGPGQDPQFLISFYEKMQSDKGSIPDRFSAQQFSDYHSELNMSSLELGDSALYFCASSGRTTGPGAKNIQYFGAGTRLSVL.

This clonotype appeared many times. The chain uses TRBV28 and TRBJ1-6; no clear D gene. The CDR3 has 16 amino acids. Germline V CDR1 and CDR2: MDHEN, SYDVKM. Trimming pared 8 bases from V and 6 bases from J, leaving 20 bases between. The CDR3 bases are TGTGCCAGCGCTCCTCCGGGGTTACCACGTAATTCACCCCTCCACTTT. Translating gives CASAPPGLPRNSPLHF.

This clonotype has ten or more counts. The rearrangement uses TRBV5-6 and TRBJ2-7, with TRBD2 matching over 8 bases. Germline assignment: CDR1 SGHDT and CDR2 YYEEEE. After removal of 0 bases from V and 2 bases from J, the junction contained 4 bases not matched to a gene. The CDR3 covers 15 residues. CDR3 DNA sequence: TGTGCCAGCAGCTTGGATCTAGCGGGCGCCTACGAGCAGTACTTC. Translating it yields CASSLDLAGAYEQYF.

The table lists this clonotype with many counts. The chain couples TRBV5-1 to TRBJ2-5; 12 nucleotides align to TRBD2. Germline values: CDR1 SGHRS, CDR2 YFSETQ. The ends lost 0 bases at V and 4 bases at J; junction bases unmatched: 1. CDR3 length: 15 residues. CDR3 sequence reads: CASSLVLAGGETQYF. The CDR3 nucleotides are TGCGCCAGCAGCTTGGTACTAGCGGGAGGAGAGACCCAGTACTTC.

The rearrangement uses TRBV7-9 and TRBJ2-7; TRBD1 might be the D (6 bases). Germline loops: CDR1 SEHNR, CDR2 FQNEAQ (reference sequence). This CDR3 is built from 15 residues. The ends were cut back, 7 bases at V and 4 bases at J, with 20 bases in the middle. CDR3 amino acids: CASNYLPDRPYEQYF. The CDR3 coding sequence is TGTGCCAGCAACTATCTTCCCGACAGGCCATACGAGCAGTACTTC.

The chain has TRBV18 and TRBJ2-5, with TRBD2 matching 14 bases. This CDR3 contains 21 residues. The germline CDR1 and CDR2 sequences are KGHSH and LQKENI. Unmatched junction bases numbered 15, after V lost 2 bases and J lost 1 base. CDR3: CASSPITTTGLAGVSQETQYF. As DNA, the CDR3 is TGTGCCAGCTCACCAATTACTACAACGGGACTAGCGGGAGTCAGCCAAGAGACCCAGTACTTC.

By sample share, this clonotype is medium-sized (0.01 to 0.1%). This chain joins TRBV5-5 and TRBJ2-5, with D perhaps TRBD1 or TRBD2 (6 bases each). Deletions cut 4 bases from V and 12 bases from J, with 19 bases between. This CDR3 region has 13 residues. Germline V CDR1 and CDR2: SGHKS, YYEKEE (reference sequence). The DNA of the CDR3 is TGTGCCAGCAGCCCCTTAGGACAGCGGGTCGAGTACTTC. Amino acids: CASSPLGQRVEYF.

This clonotype was counted ten times or more. The chain is built from TRBV20-1 and TRBJ2-7; unclear D gene. V was clipped by 4 bases and J by 5 bases, with 12 bases between them. The CDR3 extends over 12 amino acids. Germline loops: CDR1 DFQATT, CDR2 SNEGSKA (reference sequence). CDR3 region: CSATHRFDEQYF. The CDR3 nucleotides read TGCAGTGCTACCCACCGATTCGACGAGCAGTACTTC.

In its sample, this clonotype is medium-sized. The chain has TRBV4-1 and TRBJ2-4; D remains ambiguous. The V gene's germline CDR1 is MGHRA and CDR2 YSYEKL. CDR3 length equals 18 residues. The V end was cut by 0 bases, the J end by 0 bases, with 15 bases between. Here the CDR3 reads CASSQDMGSSLAKNIQYF. The CDR3 DNA follows: TGCGCCAGCAGCCAAGATATGGGCTCTTCACTAGCCAAAAACATTCAGTACTTC.

This clonotype was seen repeatedly, ten times or more. This chain connects TRBV7-9 to TRBJ2-5, with 8 bases lining up with TRBD1. V was pared by 5 bases and J by 5 bases, with 7 bases of the junction left unmatched. Germline CDR1 is SEHNR and CDR2 is FQNEAQ (reference sequence). The CDR3 has 14 amino acids. Here the CDR3 DNA reads TGTGCCAGCAGCCAGGACAGGGTGACGGAGACCCAGTACTTC. As protein: CASSQDRVTETQYF.

This clonotype was detected ten times or more. The V and J genes are TRBV10-3 and TRBJ2-1, with TRBD1 matching 8 bases. Germline values: CDR1 ENHRY, CDR2 SYGVKD. V gave up 10 bases and J gave up 6 bases; unmatched junction bases: 14. The CDR3 length is 15 residues. The CDR3 nucleotides are TGTGCCACCACGCAGACCCAGGGGGCTTTCAATGAGCAGTTCTTC. Protein: CATTQTQGAFNEQFF.

To note about this clonotype: One junction end does not reproduce the germline sequence, and a read error may be involved. V is TRBV7-9 and J is TRBJ2-1; 7 bases are shared with TRBD2. This CDR3 contains 16 residues. Germline loops: CDR1 SEHNR, CDR2 FQNEAQ (reference sequence). Here the CDR3 reads CASSSAGVSLYNEQFF. CDR3 nucleotides: TGTGCCAGCAGCTCCGCGGGGGTATCGCTATACAATGAGCAATTCTTC.

This clonotype was recorded many times. The chain joins TRBV3-1 to TRBJ2-7, with TRBD2 matching 12 bases. V shed 3 bases and J 4 bases; nucleotides not matched to a gene: 4. The CDR3 runs 15 residues. Germline assignment: CDR1 LGHDT and CDR2 YNNKEL (reference sequence). This CDR3 reads CASSHTGTSGYEQYF. DNA for the CDR3: TGTGCCAGCAGCCACACCGGGACTAGCGGGTACGAGCAGTACTTC.

This clonotype was counted many times. The DNA for the CDR3 is TGCAGTGCTAGAGATCATGGAAGGGGCGATTATCAGCCCCAGCATTTT. Translated: CSARDHGRGDYQPQHF. V usage is TRBV20-1 and J usage is TRBJ1-5; TRBD1 might be the D (5 bases). CDR1 is DFQATT and CDR2 is SNEGSKA in the germline V gene (reference sequence). This CDR3 region has 16 residues. Trimming took 0 bases from V and 5 from J, leaving 17 bases between them.

This clonotype came up many times. The J gene is TRBJ1-1, the V gene TRBV20-1, with unresolved D. The CDR3 length is 12 residues. Trimming took off 3 bases at V and 1 base at J, with 6 bases between the two ends. From germline, CDR1 is DFQATT and CDR2 SNEGSKA (reference sequence). The CDR3 DNA is TGCAGTGCTAGGACGGGGAACACTGAAGCTTTCTTT. Its translation: CSARTGNTEAFF.

This clonotype is classed as medium-sized. This chain links TRBV7-2 with TRBJ2-7, with a weak D call TRBD1 (8 bases). This CDR3 has 14 residues. The germline V gene encodes CDR1 SGHTA and CDR2 FQGNSA. The V end lost 6 bases, the J end lost 6 bases, and 18 bases lay between the germline ends. CDR3 nucleotides: TGTGCCAGCAGACAGGGGGGGGCTTCGGGCGAGCAGTACTTC. Protein sequence: CASRQGGASGEQYF.

In this sample, this clonotype turned up many times. This chain connects TRBV20-1 to TRBJ2-3; TRBD1 matches 7 bases. The germline V gene encodes CDR1 DFQATT and CDR2 SNEGSKA (reference sequence). There are 16 residues in the CDR3. V shed 0 bases, J shed 0 bases, and the junction held 6 bases outside the gene matches. CDR3 DNA: TGCAGTGCTAGAGATTGGCAGGGGGAGAGCACAGATACGCAGTATTTT. Its protein is CSARDWQGESTDTQYF.

This clonotype was picked up many times. The rearrangement uses TRBV20-1 and TRBJ2-1, with 11 bases matching TRBD1. The CDR3 contains 14 residues. Germline loops: CDR1 DFQATT, CDR2 SNEGSKA (reference sequence). V was clipped by 0 bases and J by 8 bases; unmatched bases: 3. CDR3 protein: CSARDWTGGDEQFF. CDR3 sequence (DNA): TGCAGTGCTAGAGATTGGACAGGGGGCGATGAGCAGTTCTTC.